The T cell receptor beta chain described here comes from a study of T cells in Graves' hyperthyroidism and ophthalmopathy. Study results and caveats: The authors' 13 V-J model separated ophthalmopathy from stable hyperthyroidism. Also found in blood were most expanded thyroid clonotypes above 0.001.

Uncontrolled infection, other autoimmune disease, pregnancy or lactation barred patients from enrollment. Before ophthalmopathy appeared, progressors gave blood at initial hyperthyroidism diagnosis. RNA transcripts served as the template for amplifying TCR beta CDR3 regions. The TCR CDR3 first-round RT-PCR relied on the HTBI primer set. MiXCR, run by TCRdb on the multiplex PCR reads, gives a single entry per CDR3 protein. This sample has around 300,000 distinct CDR3 sequences, with 25% to 30% found just once. Germline lookup yields CDR1 MNHNS and CDR2 SASEGT. The CDR3 is made up of 10 amino acids. The V end lost 7 bases, the J end lost 4 bases, and 4 bases lay between the germline ends. The sample holds many counts of this clonotype. Its antigen is still unknown.

The V gene is TRBV6-1, the J gene TRBJ2-5, with D uncertain. The TCR was taken from a man aged 40-50 years with Graves' hyperthyroidism that later progressed to Graves' ophthalmopathy. Sequenced sample: blood. The CDR3 loop is CASMGETQYF. CDR3 nucleotide sequence: TGTGCCAGCATGGGAGAGACCCAGTACTTC.